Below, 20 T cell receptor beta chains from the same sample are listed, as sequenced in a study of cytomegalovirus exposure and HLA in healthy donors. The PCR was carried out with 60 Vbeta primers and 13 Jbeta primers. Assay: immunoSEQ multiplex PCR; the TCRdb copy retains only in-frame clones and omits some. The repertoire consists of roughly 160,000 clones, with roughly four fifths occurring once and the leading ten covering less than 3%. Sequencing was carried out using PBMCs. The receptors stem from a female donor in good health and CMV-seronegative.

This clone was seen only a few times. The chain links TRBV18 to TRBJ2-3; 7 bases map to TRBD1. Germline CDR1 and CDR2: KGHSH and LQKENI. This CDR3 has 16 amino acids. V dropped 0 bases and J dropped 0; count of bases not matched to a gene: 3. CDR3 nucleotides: TGTGCCAGCTCACCACCCCGGGACAGCAGCACAGATACGCAGTATTTT. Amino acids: CASSPPRDSSTDTQYF. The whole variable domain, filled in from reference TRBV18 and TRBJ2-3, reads NAGVMQNPRHLVRRRGQEARLRCSPMKGHSHVYWYRQLPEEGLKFMVYLQKENIIDESGMPKERFSAEFPKEGPSILRIQQVVRGDSAAYFCASSPPRDSSTDTQYFGPGTRLTVL.

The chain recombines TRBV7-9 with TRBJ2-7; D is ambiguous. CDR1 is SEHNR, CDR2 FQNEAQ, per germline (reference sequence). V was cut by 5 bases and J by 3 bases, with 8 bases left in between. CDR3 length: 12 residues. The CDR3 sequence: CASSGNSYEQYF. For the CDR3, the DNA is TGTGCCAGCAGCGGTAACAGCTACGAGCAGTACTTC. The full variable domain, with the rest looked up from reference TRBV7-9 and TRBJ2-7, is DTGVSQNPRHKITKRGQNVTFRCDPISEHNRLYWYRQTLGQGPEFLTYFQNEAQLEKSRLLSDRFSAERPKGSFSTLEIQRTEQGDSAMYLCASSGNSYEQYFGPGTRLTVT.

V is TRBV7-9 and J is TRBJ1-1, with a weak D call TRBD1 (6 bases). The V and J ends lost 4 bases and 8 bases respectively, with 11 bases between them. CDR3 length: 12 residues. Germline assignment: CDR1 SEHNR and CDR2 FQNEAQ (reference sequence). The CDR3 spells CASSYETGEAFF. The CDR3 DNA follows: TGTGCCAGCAGCTACGAGACAGGCGAAGCTTTCTTT.

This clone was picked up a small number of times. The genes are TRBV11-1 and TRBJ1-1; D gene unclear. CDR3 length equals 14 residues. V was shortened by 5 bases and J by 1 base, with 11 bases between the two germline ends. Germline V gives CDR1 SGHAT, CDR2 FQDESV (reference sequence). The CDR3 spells CASSQTERNTEAFF. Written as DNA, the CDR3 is TGTGCCAGCAGCCAAACTGAGAGGAACACTGAAGCTTTCTTT.

CDR3 nucleotide sequence: TGTGCCAGCAGCCCGAGGACAGGGGAGGTTCATTCACCCCTCCACTTT. It is translated as CASSPRTGEVHSPLHF. The gene calls are TRBV14 and TRBJ1-6, with 9 nucleotides matching TRBD1. The germline V gene has CDR1 SGHDN and CDR2 FVKESK. The CDR3 loop spans 16 amino acids. Germline trimming cut 4 bases from V and 8 bases from J; bases unmatched to any gene: 9.

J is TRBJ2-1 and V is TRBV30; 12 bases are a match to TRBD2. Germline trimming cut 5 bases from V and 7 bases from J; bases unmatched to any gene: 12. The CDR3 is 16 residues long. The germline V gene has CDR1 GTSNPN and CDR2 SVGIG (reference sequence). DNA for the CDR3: TGTGCCTGGCGCCTAGGAGGGACTAGCGGGTCAAATGAGCAGTTCTTC. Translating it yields CAWRLGGTSGSNEQFF.

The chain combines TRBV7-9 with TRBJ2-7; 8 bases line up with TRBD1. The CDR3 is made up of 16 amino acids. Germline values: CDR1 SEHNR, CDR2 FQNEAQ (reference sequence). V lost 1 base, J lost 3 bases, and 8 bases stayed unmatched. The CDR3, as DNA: TGTGCCAGCAGCTTAGGAGCGACAGGGGTGGGCTACGAGCAGTACTTC. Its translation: CASSLGATGVGYEQYF.

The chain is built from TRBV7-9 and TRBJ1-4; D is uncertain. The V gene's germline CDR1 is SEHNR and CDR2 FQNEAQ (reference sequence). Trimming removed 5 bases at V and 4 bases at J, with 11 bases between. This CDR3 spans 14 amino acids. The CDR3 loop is CASSRERFNEKLFF. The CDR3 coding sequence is TGTGCCAGCAGCCGAGAGAGGTTTAATGAAAAACTGTTTTTT.

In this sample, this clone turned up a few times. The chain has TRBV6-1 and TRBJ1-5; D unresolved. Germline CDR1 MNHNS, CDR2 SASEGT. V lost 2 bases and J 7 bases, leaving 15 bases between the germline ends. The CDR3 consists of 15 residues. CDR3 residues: CASSERRAVDQPQHF. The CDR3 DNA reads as TGTGCCAGCAGTGAAAGGAGGGCAGTGGACCAGCCCCAGCATTTT.

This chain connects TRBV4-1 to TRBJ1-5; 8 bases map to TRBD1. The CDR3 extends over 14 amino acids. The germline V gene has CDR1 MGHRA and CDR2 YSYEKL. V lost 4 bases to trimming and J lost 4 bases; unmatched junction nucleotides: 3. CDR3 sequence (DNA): TGCGCCAGCAGCCCGAACAGGGGGAATCAGCCCCAGCATTTT. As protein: CASSPNRGNQPQHF.

Here the CDR3 DNA reads TGTGCCAGTAGCTACCTCTTTGCGGGGGACCTCAGCTATGGCTACACCTTC. Protein: CASSYLFAGDLSYGYTF. The rearrangement joins TRBV19 to TRBJ1-2, with D possibly being TRBD1 (5 bases). Trimming left V 6 bases short and J 4 bases short, with 24 bases between. The CDR3 is 17 amino acids. CDR1 LNHDA and CDR2 SQIVND come from the germline V gene (reference sequence).

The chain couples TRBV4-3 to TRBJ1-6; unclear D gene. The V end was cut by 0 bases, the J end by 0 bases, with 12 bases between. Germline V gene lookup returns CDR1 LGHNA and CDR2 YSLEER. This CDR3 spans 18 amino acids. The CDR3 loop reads CASSQDRSRSSYNSPLHF. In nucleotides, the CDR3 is TGCGCCAGCAGCCAAGATAGGTCGAGGAGCTCCTATAATTCACCCCTCCACTTT.

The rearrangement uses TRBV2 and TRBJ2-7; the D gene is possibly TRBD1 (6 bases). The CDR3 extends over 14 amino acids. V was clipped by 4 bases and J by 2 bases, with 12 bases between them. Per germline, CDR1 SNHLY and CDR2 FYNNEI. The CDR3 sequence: CASSGGQYPYEQYF. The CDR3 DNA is TGTGCCAGCAGTGGGGGGCAATATCCCTACGAGCAGTACTTC.

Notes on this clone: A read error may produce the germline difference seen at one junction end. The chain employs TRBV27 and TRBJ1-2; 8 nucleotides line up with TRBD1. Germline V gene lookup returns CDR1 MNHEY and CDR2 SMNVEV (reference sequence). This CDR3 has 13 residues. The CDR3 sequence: CAGSRGRGYGYTF. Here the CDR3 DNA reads TGTGCCGGCAGCAGGGGGCGCGGCTATGGCTACACCTTC.

The CDR3 DNA is TGCGCCAGCAGCGCCGCCCTAGCGCCCACCGGGGAGCTGTTTTTT. It translates to CASSAALAPTGELFF. The J gene is TRBJ2-2, the V gene TRBV5-1; possible D gene TRBD2, 6 bases. The length of the CDR3 is 15 residues. The germline gives CDR1 SGHRS, CDR2 YFSETQ. Between the trimmed V and J ends, which lost 4 bases and 4 bases, there was a span of 14 bases.

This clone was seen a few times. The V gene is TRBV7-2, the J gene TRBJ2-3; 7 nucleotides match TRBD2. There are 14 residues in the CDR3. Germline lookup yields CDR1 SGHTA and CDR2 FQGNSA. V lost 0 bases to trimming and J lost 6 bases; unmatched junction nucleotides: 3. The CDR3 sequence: CASSLAAGSDTQYF. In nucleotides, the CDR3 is TGTGCCAGCAGCTTAGCAGCGGGAAGCGATACGCAGTATTTT.

In DNA, the CDR3 is TGTGCCAGCAGTTGGGGGGGAGGGGGCTACACCTTC. Residues: CASSWGGGGYTF. The chain recombines TRBV6-5 with TRBJ1-2, with D possibly being TRBD1 (5 bases). The CDR3 covers 12 residues. V was clipped by 4 bases and J by 8 bases, with 11 bases between them. The V gene's germline CDR1 is MNHEY and CDR2 SVGAGI.

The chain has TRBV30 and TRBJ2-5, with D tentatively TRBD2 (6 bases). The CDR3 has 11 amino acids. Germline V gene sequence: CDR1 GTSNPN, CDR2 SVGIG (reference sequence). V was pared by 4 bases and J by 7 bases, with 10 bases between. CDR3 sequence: CAWTEGGTQYF. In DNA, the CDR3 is TGTGCCTGGACTGAGGGAGGGACCCAGTACTTC.

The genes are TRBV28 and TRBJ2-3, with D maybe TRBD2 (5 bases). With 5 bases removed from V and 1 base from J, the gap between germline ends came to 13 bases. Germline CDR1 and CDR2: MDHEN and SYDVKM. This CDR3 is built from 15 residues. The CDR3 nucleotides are TGTGCCAGCAGTCCCGGTGGGCGGGGCACAGATACGCAGTATTTT. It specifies CASSPGGRGTDTQYF. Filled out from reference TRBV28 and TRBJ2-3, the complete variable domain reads DVKVTQSSRYLVKRTGEKVFLECVQDMDHENMFWYRQDPGLGLRLIYFSYDVKMKEKGDIPEGYSVSREKKERFSLILESASTNQTSMYLCASSPGGRGTDTQYFGPGTRLTVL.

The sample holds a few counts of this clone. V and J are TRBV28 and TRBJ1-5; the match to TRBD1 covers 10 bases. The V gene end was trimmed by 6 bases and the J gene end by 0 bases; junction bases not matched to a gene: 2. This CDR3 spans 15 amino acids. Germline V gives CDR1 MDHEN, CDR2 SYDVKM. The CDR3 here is CASRGQGYSNQPQHF. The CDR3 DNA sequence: TGTGCCAGCAGGGGACAGGGGTATAGCAATCAGCCCCAGCATTTT. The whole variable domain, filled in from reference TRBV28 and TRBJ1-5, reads DVKVTQSSRYLVKRTGEKVFLECVQDMDHENMFWYRQDPGLGLRLIYFSYDVKMKEKGDIPEGYSVSREKKERFSLILESASTNQTSMYLCASRGQGYSNQPQHFGDGTRLSIL.